Relative to its sample, the clone carrying this T cell receptor (beta chain) is medium-sized. Antigen unknown. This CDR3 region has 13 residues. V lost 3 bases and J lost 4, with 10 bases in between. Per the germline V gene, CDR1 is SGHRS and CDR2 is YFSETQ. Reverse transcription used about 500 ng RNA and constant-region primers for alpha and beta. Using multiplexing indices, alpha and beta chain libraries were generated apart by chain-specific third strand synthesis. A 5' RACE adapter with a random hexamer and the SP2 primer site was joined to cDNA. Each CDR3 protein is one row after TCRdb ran MiXCR on the 5' RACE reads. Here the sample spans about 5,800 distinct CDR3 sequences, about 9.4% being singletons. All unsorted peripheral T cells were captured because whole blood was used without fractionation. The sample is drawn from a study of HIV-infected patients and healthy controls. Study-level results: HIV-infected patients shared fewer CDR3 sequences between individuals than healthy controls.

The sample consisted of blood, taken before antiretroviral therapy. The receptor was isolated from an adult with HIV infection. V is TRBV5-1 and J is TRBJ1-1; possibly TRBD1 for D (5 bases). This chain's CDR3 is CASSYDRSTEAFF. CDR3 bases: TGCGCCAGCAGCTATGACAGAAGCACTGAAGCTTTCTTT.